These T cell receptor beta chains were read from a single sample in a study of T cell responses to AZD1222 COVID-19 vaccine. TCRdb's table, derived via immunoSEQ multiplex PCR, lists solely in-frame clones and lacks some. The sample has more than 150,000 clones; approximately 94% are singletons. This material consisted of peripheral blood, taken 28 days after the second AZD1222 dose. The receptors were sampled from an adult who received the AZD1222 COVID-19 vaccine. Each CDR3 is given with its conserved first and last residue. A D gene is named only where the DNA matches it firmly. Clone size is not always given. Where it is, it says once, few, many or a class for expanded clones.

V gene	D gene	J gene	clone size	CDR3 DNA	CDR3 protein
TRBV3-1/TRBV3-2	TRBD1	TRBJ1-2	.	TGTGCCAGCAGCCCGTGGGACAGGGACGGCTACACCTTC	CASSPWDRDGYTF
TRBV7-2	TRBD1	TRBJ2-7	.	TGTGCCAGCAGCTTTTCTGGCAGGGGGCGCAACGAGCAGTACTTC	CASSFSGRGRNEQYF
TRBV28	.	TRBJ2-5	.	TGTGCCAGCAGTTTAGCCCTGGGGACGGTCCTCGAGACCCAGTACTTC	CASSLALGTVLETQYF
TRBV7-9	TRBD1	TRBJ1-2	.	TGTGCCAGCAGCGCACCGGGACAGGGGATTCGTGGCTACACCTTC	CASSAPGQGIRGYTF
TRBV5-8	TRBD1	TRBJ1-5	.	TGTGCCAGCAGCTTGGCCAAACAGGGGGCACGGCAGCCCCAGCATTTT	CASSLAKQGARQPQHF
TRBV3-1/TRBV3-2	TRBD2	TRBJ2-2	.	TGTGCCAGCAGCCAAGCGGGGCTAGCGGGAGGCTCGAACACCGGGGAGCTGTTTTTT	CASSQAGLAGGSNTGELFF
TRBV7-8	TRBD1	TRBJ2-4	.	TGTGCCAGCAGCTTATCCAGGACAGGGACCAAAAACATTCAGTACTTC	CASSLSRTGTKNIQYF
TRBV18	TRBD1	TRBJ2-2	.	TGTGCCAGCTCACCAACCGACAGGGGAAGGACCGGGGAGCTGTTTTTT	CASSPTDRGRTGELFF
TRBV18	TRBD1	TRBJ2-1	.	TGTGCCAGCTCACCAGGACAGGACGCCTACAATGAGCAGTTCTTC	CASSPGQDAYNEQFF
TRBV4-1	.	TRBJ2-7	few	TGCGCCAGCAGCCAAGTACTCTCCTACGAGCAGTACTTC	CASSQVLSYEQYF
TRBV27	.	TRBJ1-2	once	TGTGCCAGCAGACGGCGACAGGAGCCGAACTATGGCTACACCTTC	CASRRRQEPNYGYTF
TRBV7-9	.	TRBJ1-3	once	TGTGCCAGCAGCTTTGGGGAATTATCTGGAAACACCATATATTTT	CASSFGELSGNTIYF
TRBV27	.	TRBJ1-1	.	TGTGCCAGCAGTCTGGAGGGTAACACTGAAGCTTTCTTT	CASSLEGNTEAFF
TRBV19	TRBD2	TRBJ2-3	.	TGTGCCAGTCGGACTAGCGGGAGTGCTACTCTTGCGCAGTATTTT	CASRTSGSATLAQYF
TRBV6-1	.	TRBJ2-7	.	TGTGCCAGCAGTGAGACAGTCTCCTACGAGCAGTACTTC	CASSETVSYEQYF
TRBV15	.	TRBJ2-6	.	TGTGCCACCAGCAGAGATCCGGGGCCCTCTGGGGCCAACGTCCTGACTTTC	CATSRDPGPSGANVLTF
TRBV19	.	TRBJ1-5	.	TGTGCCAGTAAGATGGGGTTGAATAGCAATCAGCCCCAGCATTTT	CASKMGLNSNQPQHF
TRBV28	.	TRBJ1-1	.	TGTGCCAGCAGTTCCCGGCCAAGGACAGCCGAAGCTTTCTTT	CASSSRPRTAEAFF
TRBV5-1	.	TRBJ1-5	.	TGCGCCAGCAGCTTGGGGAGGGGGGAGCCCCAGCATTTT	CASSLGRGEPQHF
TRBV30	.	TRBJ1-4	.	TGTGCCTGGAGTCAGGGCACAACTAATGAAAAACTGTTTTTT	CAWSQGTTNEKLFF
TRBV19	.	TRBJ1-2	once	TGTGTCAGTTATGCAGGGGAGAACTATGGCTACACCTTC	CVSYAGENYGYTF
TRBV15	TRBD1	TRBJ1-2	.	TGTGCCACCAGCAGAGGGACGGGGACAGGGGGCAGAAGCTATGGCTACACCTTC	CATSRGTGTGGRSYGYTF
TRBV7-2	.	TRBJ1-2	.	TGTGCCAGCAGCTCAACATCAAACTATGGCTACACCTTC	CASSSTSNYGYTF
TRBV28	.	TRBJ2-7	.	TGTGCCAGCAGTCGGCGGCCCAGTAACGAGCAGTACTTC	CASSRRPSNEQYF
TRBV30	.	TRBJ1-5	.	TGTGCCTGGAGCTCGGGGTCCAATCAGCCCCAGCATTTT	CAWSSGSNQPQHF
TRBV19	.	TRBJ1-3	.	TGTGCCAGTAGTTTTACGGTCAGCTCTGGAAACACCATATATTTT	CASSFTVSSGNTIYF
TRBV14	TRBD1	TRBJ1-1	few	TGTGCCAGCAGCCAAGATGGAGGGACAGGGGAAGAGAACACTGAAGCTTTCTTT	CASSQDGGTGEENTEAFF
TRBV30	TRBD2	TRBJ2-1	.	TGTGCCTGGAATAGCGGGAGTGGGTATGAGCAGTTCTTC	CAWNSGSGYEQFF
TRBV7-2	.	TRBJ1-6	.	TGTGCCAGCAGCCTCCGGAGGACAAATTCACCCCTCCACTTT	CASSLRRTNSPLHF
TRBV18	.	TRBJ1-3	.	TGTGCCAGCTCACCTCCTGGACAGTCTGGAAACACCATATATTTT	CASSPPGQSGNTIYF
TRBV5-4	.	TRBJ1-4	.	TGTGCCAGCAGCCCCCGTCCGGGGGCGCTTCATGAAAAACTGTTTTTT	CASSPRPGALHEKLFF
TRBV10-3	.	TRBJ2-5	.	TGTGCCATCAGTGAGTCTGGAGCAGGGGAAGAGACCCAGTACTTC	CAISESGAGEETQYF
TRBV9	.	TRBJ1-6	.	TGTGCCAGCAGCGTCTCCCGGGACACCGATTCACCCCTCCACTTT	CASSVSRDTDSPLHF
TRBV7-2	TRBD1	TRBJ1-2	.	TGTGCCAGCAGCAGACCTGGGGGACAGGGCAATGGCTACACCTTC	CASSRPGGQGNGYTF
TRBV21-1	.	TRBJ1-5	.	TGTGCCAGCAGCGGGGACGGGAATCAGCCCCAGCATTTT	CASSGDGNQPQHF
TRBV18	TRBD1	TRBJ1-6	.	TGTGCCAGCTCACTCCCGACAGGGGCGATTAATTCACCCCTCCACTTT	CASSLPTGAINSPLHF
TRBV19	TRBD1	TRBJ1-6	once	TGTGCCAGTAGTATACGAGGACAGGGCGGTTCACCCCTCCACTTT	CASSIRGQGGSPLHF
TRBV10-3	.	TRBJ1-4	.	TGTGCCATCACTCCCTCTCCTTCAAGTGTAGAACTGTTTTTT	CAITPSPSSVELFF
TRBV21-1	.	TRBJ2-4	.	TGTGCCAGCAGCAGGGGCGACAGCAAAAACATTCAGTACTTC	CASSRGDSKNIQYF
TRBV5-1	.	TRBJ1-3	.	TGCGCCAGCAGCTCGACAGGATACTTTGACAACTCTGGAAACACCATATATTTT	CASSSTGYFDNSGNTIYF
TRBV29-1	.	TRBJ1-1	once	TGCAGCGGTAGACCGACTAACACTGAAGCTTTCTTT	CSGRPTNTEAFF
TRBV19	.	TRBJ2-7	.	TGTGCCAGTAGTATAGCGGGTGGTTTCGAGCAGTACTTC	CASSIAGGFEQYF
TRBV11-1	TRBD1	TRBJ1-1	.	TGTGCCAGCAGCCCTACAGGGGCTTGGGGCACTGAAGCTTTCTTT	CASSPTGAWGTEAFF
TRBV6-2/TRBV6-3	TRBD1	TRBJ1-1	.	TGTGCCAGCAGTTACACTGGACAGACAGGGATAACTGAAGCTTTCTTT	CASSYTGQTGITEAFF
TRBV9	.	TRBJ1-1	.	TGTGCCAGCAGCGTAGTGGAAGCCGACACTGAAGCTTTCTTT	CASSVVEADTEAFF
TRBV19	.	TRBJ1-3	.	TGTGCCAGTAGTATGGGACGCGGCGGAAACACCATATATTTT	CASSMGRGGNTIYF
TRBV6-5	TRBD2	TRBJ2-7	once	TGTGCCAGCAGGGCCCTAGCGGGTGCCGCCTACGAGCAGTACTTC	CASRALAGAAYEQYF
TRBV7-2	.	TRBJ1-3	.	TGTGCCAGCAGCTTGGGGCAATCCTCTGGAAACACCATATATTTT	CASSLGQSSGNTIYF
TRBV6-5	.	TRBJ1-1	.	TGTGCCAGCAGTTACGCCACCGGGACAGAAGCTTTCTTT	CASSYATGTEAFF
TRBV29-1	.	TRBJ2-1	once	TGCAGCGTAACCCCAGATGGCTACAATGAGCAGTTCTTC	CSVTPDGYNEQFF
TRBV3-1/TRBV3-2	.	TRBJ1-1	.	TGTGCCAGCAGCCAAGTGAACACTGAAGCTTTCTTT	CASSQVNTEAFF
TRBV7-8	TRBD2	TRBJ2-7	.	TGTGCCAGCAGCTTAGCGCCACTAGCGGGAGGACGAGAGCAGTACTTC	CASSLAPLAGGREQYF
TRBV5-1	TRBD2	TRBJ2-3	.	TGCGCCAGCAGCTTGTCGACTAGCGGGACAGATACGCAGTATTTT	CASSLSTSGTDTQYF
TRBV12-3/TRBV12-4	TRBD2	TRBJ2-7	.	TGTGCCAGCAGTTCCGGGGGGAGGGGGCAGTACTTC	CASSSGGRGQYF
TRBV5-5	.	TRBJ1-5	.	TGTGCCAGCAGCTTGGGGCACGGTCAGCCCCAGCATTTT	CASSLGHGQPQHF
TRBV27	.	TRBJ1-1	.	TGTGCCAGCACCTCGCTCGGGTTGAACACTGAAGCTTTCTTT	CASTSLGLNTEAFF
TRBV18	TRBD1	TRBJ1-2	.	TGTGCCAGCTCACCAGGTCCAGGACAGGTTAACTATGGCTACACCTTC	CASSPGPGQVNYGYTF
TRBV5-4	.	TRBJ1-2	.	TGTGCCAGCAGCTTGGCAGGGGCTGGGAGTAACTATGGCTACACCTTC	CASSLAGAGSNYGYTF
TRBV4-1	.	TRBJ1-2	.	TGCGCCAGCAGCCAAGATGCGAATGAGGCTAACTATGGCTACACCTTC	CASSQDANEANYGYTF